Described below is a single T cell receptor beta chain sequence and its context. The CDR3 sequence is 17 residues long. The V and J ends lost 4 bases and 2 bases, in that order; junction bases with no gene match: 11. Germline CDR1 reads SGHRS; CDR2 reads YFSETQ. These data originate in a study of cytomegalovirus exposure and HLA in healthy donors. Researchers ran the PCR with 60 Vbeta and 13 Jbeta primers. The assay was immunoSEQ multiplex PCR, and TCRdb's table has in-frame clones only and misses some. There are around 130,000 clones in the sample, with roughly 2% held by the top ten. The clonotype was recovered from an older woman in good health and CMV-seronegative. The sample was PBMCs. The chain uses TRBV5-1 and TRBJ2-2, with 7 bases aligning to TRBD1. Here the CDR3 reads CASSVIQGRANTGELFF. CDR3 nucleotides: TGCGCCAGCAGCGTAATACAGGGGCGGGCTAACACCGGGGAGCTGTTTTTT.